This passage covers 14 T cell receptor beta chains from one sample sequenced in a study of CD8 T cells in Susac syndrome. Reverse transcription of about 0.45 to 1 ug RNA used random hexamers. Each CDR3 protein is one row after TCRdb ran MiXCR on the immunoSEQ multiplex PCR reads. The sample includes approximately 300,000 distinct CDR3 sequences, 89% seen only once; the top ten take approximately 0.2%. Sequencing was performed on CD8+ T cells from PBMCs. These receptors were collected from a human donor with multiple sclerosis.

This clonotype was detected only once. The V call is TRBV6-6, the J call TRBJ1-1; D gene uncertain. CDR1 is MNHNY, CDR2 SVGAGI, per germline (reference sequence). Trimming took off 1 base at V and 4 bases at J, with 10 bases between the two ends. The CDR3 covers 14 residues. CDR3 bases: TGTGCCAGCAGTTACTTAGATTGGGGCACTGAAGCTTTCTTT. Encoded protein: CASSYLDWGTEAFF.

The J gene is TRBJ2-3, the V gene TRBV4-3; D is possibly TRBD2 (5 bases). V was shortened by 0 bases and J by 8 bases, with 9 bases between the two germline ends. Germline values: CDR1 LGHNA, CDR2 YSLEER. This CDR3 is 13 amino acids long. This chain's CDR3 is CASSQEAERTQYF. CDR3 nucleotides: TGCGCCAGCAGCCAAGAAGCGGAGCGTACGCAGTATTTT.

This rearrangement joins TRBV29-1 to TRBJ2-1, with D tentatively TRBD2 (6 bases). Trimming stripped 5 bases from V and 9 bases from J, with 8 bases between. Germline V gives CDR1 SQVTM, CDR2 ANQGSEA. The length of the CDR3 is 10 residues. DNA of the CDR3: TGCAGCGTTCAGACTAGTGAGCAGTTCTTC. Translated: CSVQTSEQFF.

The CDR3 DNA reads TGTGCCAGTAACCCTCTAGCGGGATACAATGAGCAGTTCTTC. Protein: CASNPLAGYNEQFF. The chain combines TRBV19 with TRBJ2-1; 9 bases line up with TRBD2. The CDR3 contains 14 residues. CDR1 and CDR2 (germline): LNHDA, SQIVND (reference sequence). V dropped 7 bases and J dropped 4; count of bases not matched to a gene: 5.

This chain links TRBV4-2 with TRBJ2-3, with TRBD2 matching over 10 bases. The CDR3 spans 18 residues. V was clipped by 0 bases and J by 0 bases; unmatched bases: 6. The germline gives CDR1 LGHNA, CDR2 YNFKEQ. CDR3 coding DNA: TGTGCCAGCAGCCAAGAGGCTAGCGGGGGACTTAGCACAGATACGCAGTATTTT. Translation: CASSQEASGGLSTDTQYF.

The chain uses TRBV20-1 and TRBJ1-5; D gene ambiguous. Germline V gene lookup returns CDR1 DFQATT and CDR2 SNEGSKA (reference sequence). The germline V and J ends were trimmed by 3 bases and 3 bases, with 9 bases remaining between them. The CDR3 loop spans 13 amino acids. The CDR3 nucleotides read TGCAGTGCTAGGGCGAGCTACAATCAGCCCCAGCATTTT. It translates to CSARASYNQPQHF.

This chain links TRBV2 with TRBJ1-1; D remains unclear. Between the trimmed V and J ends, which lost 1 base and 3 bases, there was a span of 18 bases. The CDR3 consists of 17 residues. CDR1 is SNHLY, CDR2 FYNNEI, per germline. The CDR3 DNA reads TGTGCCAGCAGTGAAGGCCTCGAGGATGCGACGGACACTGAAGCTTTCTTT. Translated: CASSEGLEDATDTEAFF.

CDR3 bases: TGTGCCAGCAGCGGGACAGGGAACTACGAGCAGTACTTC. It codes for CASSGTGNYEQYF. The chain joins TRBV9 to TRBJ2-7; 8 nucleotides agree with TRBD1. CDR3 length: 13 amino acids. Unmatched junction bases numbered 2, after V lost 3 bases and J lost 3 bases. Germline V gene lookup returns CDR1 SGDLS and CDR2 YYNGEE.

This rearrangement joins TRBV30 to TRBJ2-7; TRBD1 might be the D (5 bases). The ends were cut back, 4 bases at V and 1 base at J, with 14 bases in the middle. Germline V CDR1 and CDR2: GTSNPN, SVGIG (reference sequence). This CDR3 is 14 amino acids long. In nucleotides, the CDR3 is TGTGCCTGGACACTTGGGGCCTCTTCCTACGAGCAGTACTTC. The encoded protein is CAWTLGASSYEQYF.

The chain has TRBV27 and TRBJ2-3, with D uncertain. Per the germline V gene, CDR1 is MNHEY and CDR2 is SMNVEV (reference sequence). V was cut by 7 bases and J by 2 bases, with 13 bases left in between. The CDR3 runs 14 residues. The CDR3 bases are TGTGCCAGCAAGTCCCTAGTTCCCACAGATACGCAGTATTTT. Protein sequence: CASKSLVPTDTQYF.

The count of this clonotype is one. The CDR3 protein is CASSFGKGFEQFF. CDR3 nucleotides: TGTGCCAGCAGCTTTGGTAAGGGGTTTGAGCAGTTCTTC. The rearrangement links TRBV7-9 to TRBJ2-1; D perhaps matches TRBD1 (5 bases). Germline assignment: CDR1 SEHNR and CDR2 FQNEAQ (reference sequence). V lost 3 bases to trimming and J lost 9 bases, with 12 bases between them. The CDR3 is made up of 13 amino acids.

The V and J genes are TRBV12-3 or TRBV12-4 and TRBJ1-2, with no clear D. The CDR3 consists of 15 residues. V lost 7 bases and J 6 bases, leaving 21 bases between the germline ends. In DNA form, the CDR3 reads TGTGCCAGCACTCTGGACGGGCGCGGAGGGAATGGCTACACCTTC. Translation gives CASTLDGRGGNGYTF.

The gene calls are TRBV12-3 or TRBV12-4 and TRBJ2-3, with TRBD2 identical over 12 bases. CDR3 length: 16 residues. Trimming took 6 bases from V and 3 from J; bases not matched to a gene: 7. CDR3 region: CASSPTLAGGTDTQYF. As DNA, the CDR3 is TGTGCCAGCAGCCCCACACTAGCGGGAGGAACAGATACGCAGTATTTT.

V usage is TRBV6-5 and J usage is TRBJ2-1; D gene uncertain. This CDR3 is 11 amino acids long. Germline CDR1 is MNHEY and CDR2 is SVGAGI. V was clipped by 6 bases and J by 8 bases, with 8 bases between them. In DNA form, the CDR3 reads TGTGCCAGCAGGAATTGGGATGAGCAGTTCTTC. It encodes CASRNWDEQFF.